This T cell receptor (beta chain) was recovered during a study of early stage breast cancer tumors (dated by TCRdb to 2016 to 2017). For context, the study as a whole: Of the roughly 17 invasive breast tumors, twelve were found to be estrogen receptor-positive, progesterone receptor-positive and HER2-negative. A total of 2.7 million or so templates, representing some 1.2 million unique clonotypes, were detected across all samples. The average read coverage per sample was roughly 10-fold. Of the roughly twelve ER+/PR+/HER2- tumors, eight were classified as invasive ductal carcinomas and four as invasive lobular carcinomas.

Each sample was amplified in two independent genomic DNA replicates, using approximately 0.5 ug for blood and approximately 1.6 ug for tumor or normal breast. Following the manufacturer's instructions, the ImmunoSeq Intro kit was used to carry out TCRB sequencing on genomic DNA. Multiplex PCR ran around 29 cycles with proprietary primers and spike-in control sequences for absolute quantification. Single-end 150-bp reads were used to sequence an 87-bp fragment spanning the CDR3 plus the flanking V and J genes. Each lane of an Illumina MiSeq using version 3.0 chemistry carried seven multiplexed samples, with two replicates per sample. Per the authors' processing: The vendor's proprietary pipeline processed the raw data and merged both replicates into a single result for each sample. Productive rearrangements sharing the V-gene family, CDR3 amino acid sequence and J-gene segment were defined as clonotypes. Clonality was computed as 1 minus the normalized Shannon entropy (Pielou evenness) of TCRB abundances. T cell density was estimated by dividing total templates by the number of input cells inferred from the DNA input amount. Total repertoire diversity and clonality were estimated with Recon using default parameters. A clonotype counted as tumor-enriched if its abundance in tumor exceeded 0.1% and was at least 32-fold higher than its abundance in normal breast. The immuneACCESS repertoire file appears here via TCRdb, limited to in-frame rearrangements. These files lack a portion of the clones; in checked studies, under half of the deficit traces to unresolved V genes, and the cause of the others is not known. V and J calls and clone size are copied from that table; D and trimming were computed from the DNA. The sample table shows about 29,000 clones, and 80% to 90% are seen once. About a tenth of the sample goes to the ten largest clones.

Clipping removes 1 base from V and 9 bases from J, with 3 as the unmatched junction base count. Including the terminal cysteine and phenylalanine, the CDR3 comprises 15 residues. The kept DNA is CDR3 alone, 45 bases in frame from the first base. CDR1 and CDR2 were assigned from the germline V gene (reference sequence) as LNHNV and YYDKDF. Note on this clone: The antigen this receptor binds is unknown. Base qualities are not recorded, but no much larger clone differs from it by a single base.

The study profiled bulk TCR beta-chain repertoires in matched peripheral blood, tumor and adjacent normal breast tissue taken from fewer than 20 patients with early-stage breast cancer. Before surgery, roughly 4.5-11 mL of whole blood was collected in EDTA tubes and processed within 2 hours. Ficoll-Paque centrifugation in SepMate-50 tubes was used to isolate peripheral blood mononuclear cells. For storage in liquid nitrogen, PBMCs were cryopreserved as aliquots of about 1.9 to 4 million cells in around 90% FBS with roughly 10% DMSO. The Qiagen AllPrep DNA/RNA Mini kit was used for genomic DNA extraction. Overall study results and their limits: Repertoires from blood and normal breast were more alike than repertoires from blood and tumor, and in about 90% of the 16 patients, comparing each tissue with blood separated tumor from normal. Chain pairing and functional markers such as CD4, CD8 and FOXP3 were not captured by bulk genomic DNA sequencing of unsorted cells. Enriched TCRB sequences shared across patients were mostly commonly generated sequences, unlikely to play an important role in the tumor microenvironment. Compared with adjacent normal breast tissue, tumors had higher clonality and roughly 2.5-fold greater T cell density. Because the cohort was small, analysis by tumor subtype was not possible.

This clonotype was obtained from a person aged 50-59 years with breast cancer. The chain was built from TRBV15 and TRBJ1-6; 10 junctional bases match TRBD1. Sequenced input: blood. The DNA is as follows: TGTGCCACCAGCAGAGGACAGGGGGCTAGTTCACCCCTCCACTTT. Protein translation: CATSRGQGASSPLHF.